Below, 13 T cell receptor beta chains from the same sample are listed, as sequenced in a study of OX40 agonist ivuxolimab in advanced cancers. Some clones are missing from TCRdb's copy, which holds only in-frame ones; the method was immunoSEQ multiplex PCR. The repertoire holds 35,000 to 50,000 clones, with about 81% as singletons. The material was CD4+ or CD8+ T cells sorted from blood, obtained in a trial of the OX40 agonist ivuxolimab. Receptors were obtained from an adult with an advanced solid tumor such as melanoma, head and neck, liver or kidney cancer.

This chain links TRBV5-6 with TRBJ1-4, with 7 nucleotides matching TRBD1. CDR3 length equals 16 residues. The J segment lost 5 bases and the V segment lost 4 bases, leaving 11 bases of the junction unmatched. Germline V gene data show CDR1 as SGHDT and CDR2 as YYEEEE. This CDR3 reads CASSELGGTENEKLFF. CDR3 nucleotides: TGTGCCAGCAGCGAACTGGGGGGGACAGAGAATGAAAAACTGTTTTTT.

This clone showed up just once. This chain uses TRBV7-2 with TRBJ2-3; D uncertain. The V end lost 1 base, the J end lost 6 bases, and 8 bases lay between the germline ends. The germline V gene encodes CDR1 SGHTA and CDR2 FQGNSA. The CDR3 runs 13 residues. CDR3 sequence reads: CASSLEAADTQYF. Here the CDR3 DNA reads TGTGCCAGCAGCTTAGAGGCCGCGGATACGCAGTATTTT.

The V gene is TRBV7-9, the J gene TRBJ2-2; 7 positions agree with TRBD1. The V gene end was trimmed by 5 bases and the J gene end by 4 bases; junction bases not matched to a gene: 7. The CDR3 is 15 amino acids. Germline CDR1 SEHNR, CDR2 FQNEAQ (reference sequence). The DNA for the CDR3 is TGTGCCAGCAGCGCGGTCGGGACAGCCACCGGGGAGCTGTTTTTT. Translating it yields CASSAVGTATGELFF.

The V and J genes are TRBV5-1 and TRBJ1-1; 7 nucleotides match TRBD1. The CDR3 extends over 14 amino acids. Trimming at V came to 4 bases and at J to 1 base, leaving 4 bases not matched to a gene. Germline V lookup: CDR1 SGHRS, CDR2 YFSETQ. The CDR3 DNA reads TGCGCCAGCAGCCGGGACAGTACGAACACTGAAGCTTTCTTT. Its protein product is CASSRDSTNTEAFF.

The rearrangement uses TRBV19 and TRBJ2-1, with 8 bases fitting TRBD1. In germline, CDR1 is LNHDA, CDR2 SQIVND (reference sequence). V lost 5 bases to trimming and J lost 8 bases; unmatched junction nucleotides: 8. The CDR3 covers 14 residues. DNA of the CDR3: TGTGCCAGTAGTCTGATGACAGGGGTAGATGAGCAGTTCTTC. Amino acids: CASSLMTGVDEQFF.

V usage is TRBV7-6 and J usage is TRBJ2-5; the D gene is possibly TRBD1 (5 bases). The germline gives CDR1 SGHVS, CDR2 FNYEAQ. V was pared by 2 bases and J by 2 bases, with 9 bases between. The CDR3 is 14 amino acids. The DNA for the CDR3 is TGTGCCAGCAGCTTATTCCAGGGACAAGAGACCCAGTACTTC. Its protein product is CASSLFQGQETQYF.

The chain has TRBV19 and TRBJ1-4; D call uncertain. The CDR3 length is 15 residues. V was clipped by 5 bases and J by 0 bases, with 10 bases between them. Germline loops: CDR1 LNHDA, CDR2 SQIVND (reference sequence). CDR3 sequence (DNA): TGTGCCAGTAGTCTGGCAGATGCAACTAATGAAAAACTGTTTTTT. It yields the protein CASSLADATNEKLFF.

The rearrangement joins TRBV6-5 to TRBJ2-1; D call uncertain. Germline CDR1 reads MNHEY; CDR2 reads SVGAGI. The CDR3 covers 16 residues. V dropped 3 bases and J dropped 1 base, with 13 bases sitting between them. CDR3 bases: TGTGCCAGCAGTTATAGCTTACCCGGATCCTACAATGAGCAGTTCTTC. It translates to CASSYSLPGSYNEQFF.

This sequence joins TRBV4-3 and TRBJ2-3, with 13 bases fitting TRBD2. Germline-derived CDR1 and CDR2 are LGHNA and YSLEER. This CDR3 has 19 amino acids. V was clipped by 3 bases and J by 0 bases; unmatched bases: 9. CDR3 protein: CASSHEWTSGRTSTDTQYF. CDR3 bases: TGCGCCAGCAGCCATGAATGGACTAGCGGGAGAACGAGCACAGATACGCAGTATTTT.

The gene calls are TRBV30 and TRBJ1-2; a possible D gene is TRBD1 (6 bases). This CDR3 has 14 residues. From germline, CDR1 is GTSNPN and CDR2 SVGIG (reference sequence). The V and J ends lost 4 bases and 4 bases respectively, with 16 bases between them. CDR3 bases: TGTGCCTGGAAGGACAGTGGGCTCCCCTATGGCTACACCTTC. Encoded protein: CAWKDSGLPYGYTF.

This clone was observed a handful of times. The genes are TRBV7-9 and TRBJ1-4; D might be TRBD1 (5 bases). Germline V CDR1 and CDR2: SEHNR, FQNEAQ (reference sequence). V lost 3 bases and J lost 8, with 13 bases in between. The length of the CDR3 is 14 residues. The CDR3 protein is CASSFYRDEEKLFF. CDR3 coding DNA: TGTGCCAGCAGCTTTTACCGGGACGAAGAAAAACTGTTTTTT.

Only a few counts were recorded for this clone. This chain connects TRBV4-2 to TRBJ2-7, with TRBD2 matching 9 bases. Germline CDR1 LGHNA, CDR2 YNFKEQ. The CDR3 covers 15 residues. The J segment lost 2 bases and the V segment lost 1 base, leaving 3 bases of the junction unmatched. CDR3 nucleotide sequence: TGTGCCAGCAGCCAAGCGGGCGGGAGGGCCTACGAGCAGTACTTC. This sequence encodes CASSQAGGRAYEQYF.

The gene calls are TRBV4-2 and TRBJ2-2; D might be TRBD1 (5 bases). The CDR3 extends over 13 amino acids. Per the germline V gene, CDR1 is LGHNA and CDR2 is YNFKEQ. With 0 bases removed from V and 7 bases from J, the gap between germline ends came to 6 bases. CDR3 sequence (DNA): TGTGCCAGCAGCCAAGAAAGGGGCGGGGAGCTGTTTTTT. Residues: CASSQERGGELFF.